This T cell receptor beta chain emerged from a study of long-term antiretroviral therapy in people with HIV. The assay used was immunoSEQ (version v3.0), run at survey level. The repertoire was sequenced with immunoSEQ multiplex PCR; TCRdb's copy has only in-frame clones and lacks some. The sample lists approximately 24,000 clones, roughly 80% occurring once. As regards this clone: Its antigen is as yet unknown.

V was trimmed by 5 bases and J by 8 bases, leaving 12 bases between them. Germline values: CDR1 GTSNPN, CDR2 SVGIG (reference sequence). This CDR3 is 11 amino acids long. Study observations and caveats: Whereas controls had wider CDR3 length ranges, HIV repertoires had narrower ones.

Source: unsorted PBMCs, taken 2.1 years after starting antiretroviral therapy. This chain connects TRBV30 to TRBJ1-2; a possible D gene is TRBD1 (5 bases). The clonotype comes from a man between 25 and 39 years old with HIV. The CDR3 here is CAWGGVFGYTF. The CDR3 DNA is TGTGCCTGGGGGGGAGTGTTCGGCTACACCTTC. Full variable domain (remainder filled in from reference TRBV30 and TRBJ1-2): SQTIHQWPATLVQPVGSPLSLECTVEGTSNPNLYWYRQAAGRGLQLLFYSVGIGQISSEVPQNLSASRPQDRQFILSSKKLLLSDSGFYLCAWGGVFGYTFGSGTRLTVV.